The present entry profiles one TCR beta chain with its context. The data were obtained in a study of shared clonotypes between healthy human individuals. The trim removed 4 bases at V and 4 bases at J, leaving 12 bases unmatched. The CDR3 runs 17 residues. Germline V gene lookup returns CDR1 SGHDT and CDR2 YYEEEE. Here immunoSEQ multiplex PCR was the method, and the copy in TCRdb shows in-frame clones only, minus some. The table lists about 2 million clones, 85% to 95% of them singletons, with around 1.1% in the top ten. Naive CD8 populations comprised CD45RO-negative cells positively selected for CCR7, excluding terminally differentiated effector memory CD45RA+ cells. Donors were healthy HIV-negative adults without recent acute infections or vaccinations.

The chain joins TRBV5-6 to TRBJ2-2; 8 nucleotides line up with TRBD2. The TCR sequence derives from a young man in good health. The sequenced sample consisted of naive CD8+ T cells sorted from blood. The CDR3 loop is CASSRYGASGRTGELFF. CDR3 sequence (DNA): TGTGCCAGCAGCCGATATGGCGCTAGCGGGCGCACCGGGGAGCTGTTTTTT.